The present TCR beta chain was sequenced within a study of blood T cells in healthy people across ages (dated by TCRdb to between 2014 and 2017). For the wider study: In model experiments, template switching captured roughly one uniquely barcoded TCR beta cDNA molecule for every two T cells. Age-related changes in TCR beta repertoire diversity were measured in the study by deep sequencing normalized with unique cDNA molecular identifiers. The donors were divided into four age groups: young (average approximately 15 years), middle-aged (around 37), aged (roughly 60) and long-lived (approximately 74). To avoid experimental bias, donors of different ages were spread randomly across the sequencing lanes. Using the same blood draw, the study looked at two additional independent replicas of 1 million unique cDNA reads for two donors, one aged 18 to 30 and the other aged 80 or older. The research as a whole found: The CMV infection status of donors was not known, potentially confounding age-related changes in expanded clonotypes. As age increased, observed TCR beta diversity per million T cells dropped in a roughly linear way, and a significant reduction was already evident by age about 40. Compared with the aged group, the long-lived group had more naive CD4+ T cells, fewer expanded clones and increased TCR diversity, a pattern suggesting age selection. Conclusive comparison of naive and antigen-experienced compartments was prevented by the profiling of bulk unsorted PBMCs. Observed TCR beta diversity correlated strongly with the percentage of naive T cells measured by flow cytometry. Estimates of total diversity based on one million sequenced T cells were regarded as lower bounds and as underestimates.

The germline V gene specifies MNHEY as CDR1 and SVGAGI as CDR2. Taken from cysteine to phenylalanine, the CDR3 has 13 residues. The sequence is cut down to CDR3 DNA, 39 bases in frame from base 1. A note on this clonotype: No antigen is known for it. Per-base quality was not reported, and no clone a single base away is much larger than it.

Donors were roughly 40 systemically healthy Caucasian individuals from Russia aged 6 to 90 years. Roughly 10 milliliters of peripheral blood were drawn from each donor into EDTA-treated Vacutainer tubes. PBMCs were isolated by Ficoll-Paque density-gradient centrifugation, with at least 6 million obtained per sample. Total RNA, at least 6 micrograms per sample, was extracted from PBMCs with Trizol reagent. Naive CD45RAhigh/CD27high T cell percentages were measured by flow cytometry on a PBMC aliquot from every donor. The library was built by means of 5' RACE. The instrument was an Illumina HiSeq 2500. A second PCR of roughly 7 to 11 cycles was performed with a sample-barcoded 5' primer and a J-beta primer mix. A template-switch 5' adaptor carrying 12 random nucleotides introduced a unique molecular identifier onto each TCR beta cDNA molecule. At least 3 million CDR3-containing paired-end reads were obtained from each sample. First-strand cDNA synthesis was performed from all RNA using the Mint cDNA synthesis kit, with priming by a TRBC-specific oligonucleotide. After uracil-DNA glycosylase treatment, a first 18-cycle PCR used universal primers M1SS and BC2_uni_R on all cDNA. The authors' pipeline ran thus. Each sample was normalized by randomly selecting 1 million high-quality reads, each carrying a distinct molecular identifier. Instead of being binned into consensus sequences, reads with shared molecular identifiers were discarded. MiTCR, run with a Q25 quality threshold and the strictest error-elimination algorithm, handled CDR3 identification, clonotype clustering and error correction. A nonparametric unseen species model with Euler transformation was used to estimate lower-bound total TCR beta diversity. TCRdb reprocessing: public reads trimmed at Q25 with fastp, clones called with MiXCR, in-frame beta chains kept. CDR3 protein duplicates are merged, each entry listing the most common genes and DNA. TCRdb assigned the V and J calls; the authors' analysis was not used. This sample comprises about 1.8 million distinct CDR3 sequences, roughly 50% of them detected only once. Of the sample, roughly 2.1% is held by the ten largest clones.

The V and J segments used are TRBV6-5 and TRBJ2-4, with 7 junctional bases fitting TRBD1. The J call may be in error: the DNA end matches TRBJ2-7 better. The receptor was derived from a woman aged 40 to 55 in good health. The material sequenced was blood. The nucleotides are TGTGCCAGCAGAGGGGGCGCCCCGCACGAGCAGTACTTC. Translated, it gives CASRGGAPHEQYF.